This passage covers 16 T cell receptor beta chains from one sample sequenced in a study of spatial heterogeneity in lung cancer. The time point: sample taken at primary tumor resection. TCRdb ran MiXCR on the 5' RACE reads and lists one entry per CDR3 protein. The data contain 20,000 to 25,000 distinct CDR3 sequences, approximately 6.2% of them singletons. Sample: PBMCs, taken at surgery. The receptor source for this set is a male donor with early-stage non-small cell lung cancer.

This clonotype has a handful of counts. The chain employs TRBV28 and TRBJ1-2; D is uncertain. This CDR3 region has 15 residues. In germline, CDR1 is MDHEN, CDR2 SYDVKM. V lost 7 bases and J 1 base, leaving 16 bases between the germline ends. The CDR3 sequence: CASTGSERVNYGYTF. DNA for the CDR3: TGTGCCAGCACCGGAAGCGAAAGGGTTAACTATGGCTACACCTTC.

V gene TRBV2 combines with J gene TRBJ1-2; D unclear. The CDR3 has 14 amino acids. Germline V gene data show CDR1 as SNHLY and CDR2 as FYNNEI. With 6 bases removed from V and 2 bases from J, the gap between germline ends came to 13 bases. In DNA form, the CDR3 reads TGTGCCAGCAGAGGGCAGACTGTCAACTATGGCTACACCTTC. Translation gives CASRGQTVNYGYTF. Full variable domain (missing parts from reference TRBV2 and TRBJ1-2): EPEVTQTPSHQVTQMGQEVILRCVPISNHLYFYWYRQILGQKVEFLVSFYNNEISEKSEIFDDQFSVERPDGSNFTLKIRSTKLEDSAMYFCASRGQTVNYGYTFGSGTRLTVV.

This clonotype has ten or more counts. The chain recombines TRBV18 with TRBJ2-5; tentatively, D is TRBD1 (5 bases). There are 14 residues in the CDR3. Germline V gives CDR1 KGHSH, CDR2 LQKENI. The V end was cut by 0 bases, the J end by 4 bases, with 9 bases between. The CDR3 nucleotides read TGTGCCAGCTCACCACCGCAGGGATCAGAGACCCAGTACTTC. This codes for CASSPPQGSETQYF.

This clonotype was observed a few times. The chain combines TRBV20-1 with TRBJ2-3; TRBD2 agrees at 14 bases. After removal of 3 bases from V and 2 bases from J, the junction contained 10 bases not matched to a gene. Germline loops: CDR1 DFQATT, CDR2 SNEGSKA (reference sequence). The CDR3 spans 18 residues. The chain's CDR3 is CSASRPGTSGGFTDTQYF. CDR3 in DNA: TGCAGTGCTAGTAGGCCCGGGACTAGCGGGGGTTTCACAGATACGCAGTATTTT.

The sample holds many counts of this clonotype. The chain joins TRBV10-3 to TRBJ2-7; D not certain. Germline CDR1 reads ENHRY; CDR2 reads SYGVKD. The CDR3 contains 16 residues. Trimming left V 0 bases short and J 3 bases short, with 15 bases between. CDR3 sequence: CAISESIGQVDYEQYF. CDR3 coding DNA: TGTGCCATCAGTGAGTCGATTGGCCAAGTAGACTACGAGCAGTACTTC.

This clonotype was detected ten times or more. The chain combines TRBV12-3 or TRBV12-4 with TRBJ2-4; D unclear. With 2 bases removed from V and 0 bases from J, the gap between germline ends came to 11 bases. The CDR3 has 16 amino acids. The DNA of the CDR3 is TGTGCCAGCAGTTTACAGGCCCAACTAGCCAAAAACATTCAGTACTTC. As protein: CASSLQAQLAKNIQYF.

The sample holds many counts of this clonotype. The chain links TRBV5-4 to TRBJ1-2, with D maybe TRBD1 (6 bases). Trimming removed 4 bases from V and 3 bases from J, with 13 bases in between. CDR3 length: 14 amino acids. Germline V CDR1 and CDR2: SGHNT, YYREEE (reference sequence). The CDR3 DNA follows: TGTGCCAGCAGCCCATTACAGGGTTACTATGGCTACACCTTC. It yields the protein CASSPLQGYYGYTF.

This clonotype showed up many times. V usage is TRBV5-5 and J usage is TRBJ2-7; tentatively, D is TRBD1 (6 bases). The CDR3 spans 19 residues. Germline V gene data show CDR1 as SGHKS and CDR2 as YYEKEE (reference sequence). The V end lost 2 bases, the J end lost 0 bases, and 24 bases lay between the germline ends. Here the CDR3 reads CASSFTGITIRRGSYEQYF. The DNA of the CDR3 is TGTGCCAGCAGCTTCACAGGGATTACCATCAGACGGGGCTCCTACGAGCAGTACTTC.

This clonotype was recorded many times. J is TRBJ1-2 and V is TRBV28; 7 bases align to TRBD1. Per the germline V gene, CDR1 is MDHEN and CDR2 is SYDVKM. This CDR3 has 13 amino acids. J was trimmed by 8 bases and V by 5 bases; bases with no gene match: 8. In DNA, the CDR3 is TGTGCCAGCAGTGAACGGACAGGAGAAGGCTACACCTTC. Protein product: CASSERTGEGYTF.

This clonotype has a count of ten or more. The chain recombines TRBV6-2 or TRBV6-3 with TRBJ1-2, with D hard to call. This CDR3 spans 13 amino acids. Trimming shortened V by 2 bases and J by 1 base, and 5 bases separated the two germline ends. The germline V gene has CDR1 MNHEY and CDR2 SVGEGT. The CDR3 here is CASSYGHNYGYTF. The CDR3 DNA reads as TGTGCCAGCAGTTACGGGCATAACTATGGCTACACCTTC.

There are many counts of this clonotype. The CDR3 sequence: CASSPAGGPGDTQYF. The CDR3 coding sequence is TGTGCCAGCAGCCCCGCGGGAGGGCCGGGAGATACGCAGTATTTT. The chain carries TRBV11-1 and TRBJ2-3; 9 nucleotides line up with TRBD2. V dropped 5 bases and J dropped 5; count of bases not matched to a gene: 8. The V gene's germline CDR1 is SGHAT and CDR2 FQDESV (reference sequence). There are 15 residues in the CDR3.

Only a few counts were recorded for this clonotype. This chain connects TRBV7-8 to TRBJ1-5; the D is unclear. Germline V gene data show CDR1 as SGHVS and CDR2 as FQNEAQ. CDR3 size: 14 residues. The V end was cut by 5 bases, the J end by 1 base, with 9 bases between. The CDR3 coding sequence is TGTGCCAGCAGCCCCTACACAAGCAATCAGCCCCAGCATTTT. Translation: CASSPYTSNQPQHF.

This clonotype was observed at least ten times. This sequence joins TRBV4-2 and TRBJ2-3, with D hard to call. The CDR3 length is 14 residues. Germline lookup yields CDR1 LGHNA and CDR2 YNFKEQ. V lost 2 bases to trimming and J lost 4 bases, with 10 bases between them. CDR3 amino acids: CASSQLLAADTQYF. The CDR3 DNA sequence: TGTGCCAGCAGCCAACTCTTAGCAGCAGATACGCAGTATTTT.

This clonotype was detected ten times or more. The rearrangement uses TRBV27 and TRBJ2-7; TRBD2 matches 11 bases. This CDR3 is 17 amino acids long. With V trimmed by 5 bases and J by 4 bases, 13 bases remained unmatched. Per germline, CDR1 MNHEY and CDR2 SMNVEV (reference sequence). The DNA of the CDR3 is TGTGCCAGCAGTCCCTCCAGACTAGCGGGGAACTTATACGAGCAGTACTTC. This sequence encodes CASSPSRLAGNLYEQYF.

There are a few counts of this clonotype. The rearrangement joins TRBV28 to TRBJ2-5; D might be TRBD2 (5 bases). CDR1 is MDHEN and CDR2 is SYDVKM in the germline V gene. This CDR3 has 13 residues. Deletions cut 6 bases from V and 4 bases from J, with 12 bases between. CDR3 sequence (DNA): TGTGCCAGCAGGCTAAGTGGGAGAGAGACCCAGTACTTC. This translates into CASRLSGRETQYF.

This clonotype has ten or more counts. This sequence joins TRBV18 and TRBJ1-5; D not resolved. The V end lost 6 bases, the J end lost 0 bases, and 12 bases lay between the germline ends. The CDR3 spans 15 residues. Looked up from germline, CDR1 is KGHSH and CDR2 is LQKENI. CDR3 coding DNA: TGTGCCAGCTCGGCGGCCGGAGTTAGCAATCAGCCCCAGCATTTT. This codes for CASSAAGVSNQPQHF.